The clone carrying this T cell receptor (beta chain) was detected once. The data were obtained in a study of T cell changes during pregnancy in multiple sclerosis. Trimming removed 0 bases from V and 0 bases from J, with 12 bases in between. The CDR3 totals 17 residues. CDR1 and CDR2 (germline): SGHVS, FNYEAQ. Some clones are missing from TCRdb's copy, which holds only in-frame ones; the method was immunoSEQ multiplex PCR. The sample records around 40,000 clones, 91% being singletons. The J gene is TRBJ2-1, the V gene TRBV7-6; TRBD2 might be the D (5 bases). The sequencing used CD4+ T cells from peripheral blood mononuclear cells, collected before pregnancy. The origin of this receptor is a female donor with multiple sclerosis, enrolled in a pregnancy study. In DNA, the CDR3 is TGTGCCAGCAGCTTAGCGGAGGCCGGCTACTCCTACAATGAGCAGTTCTTC. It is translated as CASSLAEAGYSYNEQFF.